This TCR beta chain was captured by sequencing in a study of cytomegalovirus exposure and HLA in healthy donors (dated by TCRdb to about 2017). In the study overall: A later analysis indicated that the roughly 130 validation repertoires were generated on the platform also employed for the 666 repertoires of the first cohort. The aim of the study was to test whether cataloging public T cell receptors could identify signatures of past pathogen exposure. Along with the 666-subject first cohort, a separate validation cohort of over 90 different subjects was used. To predict cytomegalovirus infection status, the study brought together high-throughput TCR immunosequencing, statistical association of individual TCRs with disease status, and machine learning.

The donors were included in the validation cohort of 120 subjects, a group kept apart from the roughly 680-subject first cohort. V trim: 1 base; J trim: 7 bases; unmatched bases: 0. The cysteine opens and the phenylalanine closes a CDR3 of 13 amino acids. Only the CDR3 DNA stays, 39 bases, in frame from base 1. The germline V gene supplies CDR1 SGHVS and CDR2 FQNEAQ. Beyond this particular receptor, the publication reports: The study listed 164 TCR beta chains as associated with cytomegalovirus. In vitro tests confirmed that a few of the cytomegalovirus-associated TCR beta chains recognize cytomegalovirus antigens. Most TCR sequences were seen in very few donors, while some public TCRs were found in many individuals. According to the authors, the approach could potentially be generalized to other disease states and immunological phenotypes. In both the original and validation cohorts, the classifier was reported to diagnose cytomegalovirus status with high specificity and sensitivity. Subsequent analysis determined that TCRs grouped into clusters in the first cohort also showed a tendency toward co-occurrence across the 130 or so validation repertoires, and 94% of cluster scores exceeded 0. A later analysis lacked HLA typing for the validation cohort, so it scored co-occurrence in that cohort across all 120 repertoires.

On this clone: Its antigen remains unidentified. Per-base quality was not reported, and no clone a single base away is much larger than it.

Library preparation was by the immunoSEQ multiplex PCR assay. As for the authors' bioinformatics: A statistical classification framework was developed to diagnose cytomegalovirus status using the catalog of TCR beta chain sequences. The table comes from immuneACCESS by way of TCRdb, which keeps in-frame sequences with V and J called. Part of the clones is missing from these tables; in studies checked, under half for an unresolved V gene and the rest for unknown reasons. V, J and clone size derive from that table, while D and trimming were established from the DNA sequence. Counted in this sample were 250,000 to 400,000 clones; roughly 86% of them appeared once. The ten largest clones take up about 0.96% of the sample.

The sequence is built from TRBV7-8 and TRBJ1-2, and TRBD1 aligns with 10 junction nucleotides. This clonotype was sampled from a man aged 30-40 years in good health and CMV-seronegative. The sample taken for sequencing was PBMCs. The CDR3 sequence is CASSLGTGGGYTF. DNA sequence: TGTGCCAGCAGCTTAGGGACAGGGGGTGGCTACACCTTC.